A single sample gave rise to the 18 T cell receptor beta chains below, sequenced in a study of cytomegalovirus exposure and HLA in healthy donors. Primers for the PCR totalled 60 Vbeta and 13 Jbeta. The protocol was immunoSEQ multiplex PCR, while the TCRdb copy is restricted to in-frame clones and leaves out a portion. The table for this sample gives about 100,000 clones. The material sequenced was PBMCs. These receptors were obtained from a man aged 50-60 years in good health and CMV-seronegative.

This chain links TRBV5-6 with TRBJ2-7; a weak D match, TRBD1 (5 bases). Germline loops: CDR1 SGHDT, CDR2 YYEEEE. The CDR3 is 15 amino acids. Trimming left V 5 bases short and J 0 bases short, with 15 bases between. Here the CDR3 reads CASRLRGPGSYEQYF. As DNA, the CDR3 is TGTGCCAGCAGATTAAGGGGCCCTGGCTCCTACGAGCAGTACTTC.

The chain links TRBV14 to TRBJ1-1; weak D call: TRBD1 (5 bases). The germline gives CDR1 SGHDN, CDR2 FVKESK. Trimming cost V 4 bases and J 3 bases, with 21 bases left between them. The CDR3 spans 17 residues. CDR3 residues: CASSPRTQIGMDTEAFF. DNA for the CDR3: TGTGCCAGCAGCCCGCGGACACAGATCGGCATGGACACTGAAGCTTTCTTT.

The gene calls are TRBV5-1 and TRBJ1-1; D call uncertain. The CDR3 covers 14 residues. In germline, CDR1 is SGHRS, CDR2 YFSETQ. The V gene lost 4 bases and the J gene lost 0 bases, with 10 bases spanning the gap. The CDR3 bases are TGCGCCAGCAGCCCCATACTGTTGAACACTGAAGCTTTCTTT. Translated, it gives CASSPILLNTEAFF.

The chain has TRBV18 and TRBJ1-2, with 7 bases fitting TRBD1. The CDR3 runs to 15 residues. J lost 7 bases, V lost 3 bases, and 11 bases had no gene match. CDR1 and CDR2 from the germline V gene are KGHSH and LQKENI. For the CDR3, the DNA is TGTGCCAGCTCACCTAATACAGGGGAGTCCGGTGGCTACACCTTC. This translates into CASSPNTGESGGYTF.

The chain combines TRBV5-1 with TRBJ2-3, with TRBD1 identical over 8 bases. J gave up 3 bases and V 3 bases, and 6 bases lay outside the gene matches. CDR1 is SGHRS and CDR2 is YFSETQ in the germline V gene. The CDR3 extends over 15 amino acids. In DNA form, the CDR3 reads TGCGCCAGCAGCTCACGACAGGGGCAGACAGATACGCAGTATTTT. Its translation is CASSSRQGQTDTQYF.

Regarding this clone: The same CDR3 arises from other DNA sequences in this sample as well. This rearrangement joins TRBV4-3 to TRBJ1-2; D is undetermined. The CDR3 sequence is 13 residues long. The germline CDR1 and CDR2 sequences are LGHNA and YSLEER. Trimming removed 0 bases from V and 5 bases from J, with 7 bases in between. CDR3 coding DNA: TGCGCCAGCAGCCAAGACGGGTCTTATGGCTACACCTTC. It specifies CASSQDGSYGYTF.

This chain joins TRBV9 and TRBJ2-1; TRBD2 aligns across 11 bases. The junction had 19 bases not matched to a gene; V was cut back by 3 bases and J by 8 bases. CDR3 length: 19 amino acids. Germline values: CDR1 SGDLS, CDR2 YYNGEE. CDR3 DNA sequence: TGTGCCAGCAGCGACCCCCTAGCGGGGGGAACCCCCGGGTGGGATGAGCAGTTCTTC. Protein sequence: CASSDPLAGGTPGWDEQFF.

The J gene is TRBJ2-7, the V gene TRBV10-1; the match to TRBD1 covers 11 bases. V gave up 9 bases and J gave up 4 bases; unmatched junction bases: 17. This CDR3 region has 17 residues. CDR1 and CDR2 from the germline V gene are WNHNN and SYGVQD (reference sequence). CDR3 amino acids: CARIMRTGGSIWYEQYF. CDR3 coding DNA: TGCGCCAGGATTATGAGGACAGGGGGCTCAATTTGGTACGAGCAGTACTTC.

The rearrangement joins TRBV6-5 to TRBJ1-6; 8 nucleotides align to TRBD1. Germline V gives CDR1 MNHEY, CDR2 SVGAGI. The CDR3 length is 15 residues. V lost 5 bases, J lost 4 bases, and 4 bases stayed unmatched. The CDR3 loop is CASSTDRAYNSPLHF. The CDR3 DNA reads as TGTGCCAGCAGTACGGACAGGGCTTATAATTCACCCCTCCACTTT.

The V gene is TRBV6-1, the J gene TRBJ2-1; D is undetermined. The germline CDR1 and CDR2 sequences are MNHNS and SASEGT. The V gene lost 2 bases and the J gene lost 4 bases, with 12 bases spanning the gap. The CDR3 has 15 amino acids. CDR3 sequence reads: CASSELAGPYNEQFF. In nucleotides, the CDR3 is TGTGCCAGCAGTGAACTGGCTGGCCCTTACAATGAGCAGTTCTTC.

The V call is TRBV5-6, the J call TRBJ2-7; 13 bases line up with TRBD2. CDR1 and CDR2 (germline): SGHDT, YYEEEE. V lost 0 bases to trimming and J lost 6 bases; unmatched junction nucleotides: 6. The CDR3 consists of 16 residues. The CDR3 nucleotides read TGTGCCAGCAGCTTGGTTACTAGCGGGGGGGCCGGCGAGCAGTACTTC. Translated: CASSLVTSGGAGEQYF.

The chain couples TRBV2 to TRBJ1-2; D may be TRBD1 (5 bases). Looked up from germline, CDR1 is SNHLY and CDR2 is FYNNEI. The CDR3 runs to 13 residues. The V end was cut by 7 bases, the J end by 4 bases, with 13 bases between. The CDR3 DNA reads TGTGCCAGCACCCCCGGGGGTGGCTATGGCTACACCTTC. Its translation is CASTPGGGYGYTF.

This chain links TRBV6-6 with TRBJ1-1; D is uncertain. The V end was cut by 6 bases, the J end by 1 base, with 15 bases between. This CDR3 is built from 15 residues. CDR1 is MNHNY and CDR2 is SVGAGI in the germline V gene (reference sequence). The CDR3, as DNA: TGTGCCAGCAGACCCCGTCGAGGGAAGAACACTGAAGCTTTCTTT. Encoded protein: CASRPRRGKNTEAFF.

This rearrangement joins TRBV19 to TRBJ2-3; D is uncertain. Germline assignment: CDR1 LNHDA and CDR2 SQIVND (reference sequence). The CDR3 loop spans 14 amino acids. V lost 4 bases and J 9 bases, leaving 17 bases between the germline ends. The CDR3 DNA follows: TGTGCCAGTAGTAGCCAAGGTACCGGGTCAACGCAGTATTTT. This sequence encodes CASSSQGTGSTQYF. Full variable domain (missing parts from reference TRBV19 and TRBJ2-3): DGGITQSPKYLFRKEGQNVTLSCEQNLNHDAMYWYRQDPGQGLRLIYYSQIVNDFQKGDIAEGYSVSREKKESFPLTVTSAQKNPTAFYLCASSSQGTGSTQYFGPGTRLTVL.

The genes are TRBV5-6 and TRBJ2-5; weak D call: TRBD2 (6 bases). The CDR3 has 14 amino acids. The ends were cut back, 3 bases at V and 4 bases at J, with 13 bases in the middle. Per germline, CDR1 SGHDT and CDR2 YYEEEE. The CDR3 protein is CASSWDFGGETQYF. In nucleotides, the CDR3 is TGTGCCAGCAGCTGGGACTTCGGAGGAGAGACCCAGTACTTC.

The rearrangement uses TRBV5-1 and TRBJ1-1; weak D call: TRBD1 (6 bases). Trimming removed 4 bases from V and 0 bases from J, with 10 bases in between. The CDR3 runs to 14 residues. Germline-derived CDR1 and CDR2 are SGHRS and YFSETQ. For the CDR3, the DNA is TGCGCCAGCAGCGGGCAGGGGTTGAACACTGAAGCTTTCTTT. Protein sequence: CASSGQGLNTEAFF. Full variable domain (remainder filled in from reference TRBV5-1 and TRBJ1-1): KAGVTQTPRYLIKTRGQQVTLSCSPISGHRSVSWYQQTPGQGLQFLFEYFSETQRNKGNFPGRFSGRQFSNSRSEMNVSTLELGDSALYLCASSGQGLNTEAFFGQGTRLTVV.

The CDR3 sequence is CASSTQGAQGYTF. The CDR3 nucleotides read TGTGCCAGCAGCACGCAGGGGGCGCAGGGCTACACCTTC. The chain joins TRBV25-1 to TRBJ1-2, with 8 nucleotides matching TRBD1. Germline V gene lookup returns CDR1 MGHDK and CDR2 SYGVNS. This CDR3 is 13 amino acids long. With V trimmed by 6 bases and J by 8 bases, 8 bases remained unmatched.

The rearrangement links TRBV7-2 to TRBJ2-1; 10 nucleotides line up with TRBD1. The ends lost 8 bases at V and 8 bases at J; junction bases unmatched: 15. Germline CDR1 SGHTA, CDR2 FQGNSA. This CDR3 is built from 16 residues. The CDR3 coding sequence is TGTGCCAGCTTTAGTTACCGGGACAGGGGTGGTTATGAGCAGTTCTTC. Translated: CASFSYRDRGGYEQFF.